This T cell receptor (beta chain) was documented in a study of blood T cell repertoires in COVID-19. Background on the study: There were acute and convalescent COVID-19 samples, and they came from the United States, Italy and Spain. T cells, B-cell-depleted T cells, or PBMCs supplied cDNA or gDNA.

CDR1 and CDR2 from the germline V gene are WNHNN and SYGVQD (reference sequence). The CDR3 contains 14 residues. Unmatched junction bases numbered 10, after V lost 6 bases and J lost 7 bases. Original processing notes: Quantification of nucleated cells was approximated via reference gene primer amplification. Some clones are missing from TCRdb's copy, which holds only in-frame ones; the method was immunoSEQ multiplex PCR. That table furnishes V, J and clone size, whereas the DNA furnished D and trimming. The sample lists around 88,000 clones, around 80% occurring once. The genes are TRBV10-1 and TRBJ2-3; TRBD1 aligns across 7 bases. The specimen sequenced was peripheral blood. The TCR comes from a man between 50 and 59 years old who had recovered from COVID-19. CDR3 loop: CASSGTVSSNTQYF. The CDR3 region has the DNA TGCGCCAGCAGCGGGACAGTCAGTTCGAATACGCAGTATTTT.